These 28 T cell receptor beta chains came from one sample sequenced in a study of blood T cell repertoires in COVID-19. Profiled with immunoSEQ multiplex PCR; TCRdb holds only in-frame clones, not every one. The top ten hold 5.5% to 8% of the sample, which has tens of thousands of clones, around 83% seen once. The sequencing sample was made of peripheral blood. The receptors originated from a young man with COVID-19, enrolled during active disease.

The chain is built from TRBV12-3 or TRBV12-4 and TRBJ1-1; D unclear. Trimming stripped 5 bases from V and 11 bases from J, with 15 bases between. The CDR3 spans 12 residues. The CDR3 is CASSANSVEAFF. DNA of the CDR3: TGTGCCAGCAGTGCTAATTCCGTCGAGGCTTTCTTT.

The rearrangement links TRBV12-3 or TRBV12-4 to TRBJ1-5; no clear D gene. The CDR3 consists of 12 residues. V was pared by 2 bases and J by 6 bases, with 5 bases between. The DNA of the CDR3 is TGTGCCAGCAGTTTACCGGGTCAGCCCCAGCATTTT. It specifies CASSLPGQPQHF.

The chain recombines TRBV2 with TRBJ1-5; no firm D call. CDR1 is SNHLY, CDR2 FYNNEI, per germline. Trimming pared 4 bases from V and 0 bases from J, leaving 10 bases between. The CDR3 runs 15 residues. CDR3 protein: CASSGTQSSNQPQHF. The CDR3 coding sequence is TGTGCCAGCAGTGGGACTCAATCTAGCAATCAGCCCCAGCATTTT.

The chain combines TRBV5-5 with TRBJ1-2, with 12 bases aligning to TRBD1. CDR1 is SGHKS and CDR2 is YYEKEE in the germline V gene (reference sequence). The CDR3 length is 14 residues. The junction had 5 bases not matched to a gene; V was cut back by 4 bases and J by 7 bases. In DNA, the CDR3 is TGTGCCAGCAGCCCGGGACAGGGGGCAACTGGCTACACCTTC. Protein product: CASSPGQGATGYTF.

The rearrangement joins TRBV6-5 to TRBJ1-2; D perhaps matches TRBD1 (6 bases). Germline V gene sequence: CDR1 MNHEY, CDR2 SVGAGI. The CDR3 is made up of 13 amino acids. The V and J ends lost 11 bases and 3 bases respectively, with 16 bases between them. In DNA form, the CDR3 reads TGTGCCGCCTCCAGGGGCGAGGACTATGGCTACACCTTC. It codes for CAASRGEDYGYTF.

This chain links TRBV10-3 with TRBJ2-2, with D tentatively TRBD2 (6 bases). The CDR3 spans 12 residues. V dropped 8 bases and J dropped 4 bases, with 8 bases sitting between them. Per germline, CDR1 ENHRY and CDR2 SYGVKD. CDR3 DNA: TGTGCCATCTTCGGGGGCACCGGGGAGCTGTTTTTT. Its translation is CAIFGGTGELFF.

The chain links TRBV18 to TRBJ2-7, with unresolved D. This CDR3 spans 12 amino acids. CDR1 is KGHSH and CDR2 is LQKENI in the germline V gene. Trimming took off 4 bases at V and 3 bases at J, with 7 bases between the two ends. CDR3 nucleotides: TGTGCCAGCTCACAGGAGAACTACGAGCAGTACTTC. It is translated as CASSQENYEQYF.

This clone was detected once. The chain employs TRBV5-4 and TRBJ1-4; 7 bases align to TRBD1. Trimming at V came to 0 bases and at J to 8 bases, leaving 13 bases not matched to a gene. Germline V CDR1 and CDR2: SGHNT, YYREEE (reference sequence). The CDR3 has 17 residues. The CDR3 is CASSLDGDRAAGEKLFF. The CDR3 DNA is TGTGCCAGCAGCTTGGATGGAGACAGGGCGGCTGGGGAAAAACTGTTTTTT. Combining the CDR3 with reference TRBV5-4 and TRBJ1-4 gives the whole variable domain ETGVTQSPTHLIKTRGQQVTLRCSSQSGHNTVSWYQQALGQGPQFIFQYYREEENGRGNFPPRFSGLQFPNYSSELNVNALELDDSALYLCASSLDGDRAAGEKLFFGSGTQLSVL.

This clone was observed a few times. V is TRBV3-1 (or the pseudogene TRBV3-2) and J is TRBJ2-1; tentatively, D is TRBD2 (6 bases). Germline assignment: CDR1 LGHDT and CDR2 YNNKEL (reference sequence). Trimming stripped 1 base from V and 13 bases from J, with 14 bases between. There are 13 residues in the CDR3. DNA for the CDR3: TGTGCCAGCAGCCAAGGGGGGACTCCCCCCCAGTTCTTC. Residues: CASSQGGTPPQFF.

The chain uses TRBV24-1 and TRBJ1-2; no clear D. Trimming shortened V by 4 bases and J by 8 bases, and 19 bases separated the two germline ends. The CDR3 contains 15 residues. CDR1 is KGHDR and CDR2 is SFDVKD in the germline V gene. This CDR3 is CATSEPGSLRGGYTF. The CDR3 DNA is TGTGCCACCAGTGAGCCCGGGTCCCTCCGCGGAGGCTACACCTTC.

This chain joins TRBV25-1 and TRBJ2-7, with a weak D call TRBD2 (5 bases). Trimming took 7 bases from V and 0 from J, leaving 10 bases between them. CDR3 size: 13 residues. The germline V gene encodes CDR1 MGHDK and CDR2 SYGVNS. In nucleotides, the CDR3 is TGTGCCAGCACGGGTCGGGGCTCCTACGAGCAGTACTTC. Protein product: CASTGRGSYEQYF.

This clone turned up a few times. The V and J genes are TRBV9 and TRBJ1-2, with unresolved D. V lost 0 bases, J lost 6 bases, and 18 bases lay in between. This CDR3 has 16 residues. Germline CDR1 is SGDLS and CDR2 is YYNGEE. CDR3 nucleotide sequence: TGTGCCAGCAGCGTAGGGATGGGGAGGTTCCAGGATGGCTACACCTTC. Amino acid sequence: CASSVGMGRFQDGYTF. Full variable domain (rest looked up from reference TRBV9 and TRBJ1-2): DSGVTQTPKHLITATGQRVTLRCSPRSGDLSVYWYQQSLDQGLQFLIQYYNGEERAKGNILERFSAQQFPDLHSELNLSSLELGDSALYFCASSVGMGRFQDGYTFGSGTRLTVV.

The chain is built from TRBV3-1 (or the pseudogene TRBV3-2) and TRBJ2-3; no firm D call. Germline CDR1 is LGHDT and CDR2 is YNNKEL (reference sequence). V was clipped by 8 bases and J by 6 bases, with 18 bases between them. The CDR3 length is 14 residues. The CDR3 region is CASRLLAASDTQYF. DNA of the CDR3: TGTGCCAGCCGACTCCTTGCGGCGTCCGATACGCAGTATTTT.

The CDR3 is CASSLGLRSEQYF. CDR3 DNA: TGTGCCAGCAGTTTGGGGCTCAGGAGCGAGCAGTACTTC. The rearrangement uses TRBV27 and TRBJ2-7; D perhaps matches TRBD1 (5 bases). V shed 3 bases and J shed 6 bases, with 12 bases lying between them. Germline CDR1 and CDR2: MNHEY and SMNVEV (reference sequence). The CDR3 covers 13 residues.

The chain combines TRBV5-1 with TRBJ1-6, with D perhaps matching TRBD1 (6 bases). Trimming cost V 2 bases and J 7 bases, with 7 bases left between them. The CDR3 contains 13 residues. Germline CDR1 is SGHRS and CDR2 is YFSETQ. DNA of the CDR3: TGCGCCAGCAGCTTCCAGGGGAATTCACCCCTCCACTTT. Its translation is CASSFQGNSPLHF.

DNA of the CDR3: TGTGCCAGCAATAACAGGGGGCGAGGGAACACTGAAGCTTTCTTT. It translates to CASNNRGRGNTEAFF. The genes are TRBV27 and TRBJ1-1; 9 nucleotides match TRBD1. CDR1 is MNHEY and CDR2 is SMNVEV in the germline V gene (reference sequence). The length of the CDR3 is 15 residues. With V trimmed by 7 bases and J by 1 base, 7 bases remained unmatched.

V gene TRBV28 combines with J gene TRBJ1-2; TRBD1 matches at 7 bases. CDR1 and CDR2 (germline): MDHEN, SYDVKM. The CDR3 contains 15 residues. The J segment lost 9 bases and the V segment lost 6 bases, leaving 16 bases of the junction unmatched. CDR3 DNA sequence: TGTGCCAGCAGCGCCCAGGACAGGACTCTATGGAGCTACACCTTC. This translates into CASSAQDRTLWSYTF.

This clone was detected a few times. V usage is TRBV7-9 and J usage is TRBJ2-7; no definite D call. There are 11 residues in the CDR3. Germline CDR1 reads SEHNR; CDR2 reads FQNEAQ (reference sequence). V lost 5 bases, J lost 2 bases, and 4 bases lay in between. In nucleotides, the CDR3 is TGTGCCAGCAGCGGGCCCTACGAGCAGTACTTC. Its translation is CASSGPYEQYF.

This sequence joins TRBV21-1 and TRBJ2-2; the table's TRBD1 call for D was not verified on the DNA. TRBV21-1 constitutes a pseudogene. CDR3 length: 15 residues. The CDR3 reads CASSRRQDGVGELFF. DNA for the CDR3: TGTGCCAGCAGCCGCCGACAGGACGGGGTCGGGGAGCTGTTTTTT.

This clone was seen a handful of times. The chain recombines TRBV6-5 with TRBJ2-7; 12 nucleotides match TRBD2. The V segment lost 5 bases and the J segment 2 bases; nucleotides outside the gene matches: 1. This CDR3 spans 14 amino acids. In germline, CDR1 is MNHEY, CDR2 SVGAGI. CDR3 sequence (DNA): TGTGCCAGCAGTCTAGCGGGAGGGCCCTACGAGCAGTACTTC. Its protein is CASSLAGGPYEQYF.

CDR3 coding DNA: TGTGCCAGCAGCTTACCTTTCCCCCAGACAACTGGAAACACCATATATTTT. Amino acid sequence: CASSLPFPQTTGNTIYF. The chain couples TRBV7-9 to TRBJ1-3; D not certain. The CDR3 has 17 amino acids. The V end lost 2 bases, the J end lost 2 bases, and 16 bases lay between the germline ends. Germline V gene sequence: CDR1 SEHNR, CDR2 FQNEAQ (reference sequence).

CDR3 nucleotide sequence: TGTGCCAGCAGAGGGGGAGGAAACACCATATATTTT. Protein sequence: CASRGGGNTIYF. V usage is TRBV2 and J usage is TRBJ1-3; a weak D match, TRBD1 (6 bases). Germline assignment: CDR1 SNHLY and CDR2 FYNNEI. The CDR3 covers 12 residues. V shed 6 bases and J shed 4 bases, with 7 bases lying between them.

This CDR3 reads CATSYQGAGELFF. The CDR3, as DNA: TGTGCCACCAGCTACCAGGGGGCCGGGGAGCTGTTTTTT. The V call is TRBV15, the J call TRBJ2-2; 7 nucleotides line up with TRBD1. This CDR3 is 13 amino acids long. Germline trimming cut 5 bases from V and 6 bases from J; bases unmatched to any gene: 3. Germline V lookup: CDR1 LNHNV, CDR2 YYDKDF (reference sequence).

In its sample, this clone was seen a few times. This sequence joins TRBV4-2 and TRBJ2-3, with 8 bases matching TRBD2. This CDR3 has 17 residues. Germline loops: CDR1 LGHNA, CDR2 YNFKEQ. V lost 0 bases to trimming and J lost 2 bases; unmatched junction nucleotides: 7. CDR3 nucleotides: TGTGCCAGCAGCCAAGAAGTAATAGCGGGGACCACAGATACGCAGTATTTT. Its translation: CASSQEVIAGTTDTQYF.

The count of this clone is one. The rearrangement joins TRBV10-3 to TRBJ2-7, with 12 bases matching TRBD1. In germline, CDR1 is ENHRY, CDR2 SYGVKD. Losses at the gene ends were 5 bases for V and 7 bases for J; bases not matched to a gene: 9. The CDR3 has 15 residues. The CDR3 bases are TGTGCCATCAGTTCACCGGGACAGGGGGCTTATGAGCAGTACTTC. Its translation: CAISSPGQGAYEQYF.

The V and J genes are TRBV6-6 and TRBJ1-1; 8 nucleotides match TRBD1. The length of the CDR3 is 12 residues. J was trimmed by 9 bases and V by 2 bases; bases with no gene match: 2. CDR1 is MNHNY, CDR2 SVGAGI, per germline (reference sequence). The CDR3, as DNA: TGTGCCAGCAGTTACGGACAGGGCAAAGCTTTCTTT. Protein sequence: CASSYGQGKAFF.

This chain joins TRBV5-1 and TRBJ2-5; 7 nucleotides line up with TRBD2. With V trimmed by 0 bases and J by 1 base, 3 bases remained unmatched. Germline CDR1 reads SGHRS; CDR2 reads YFSETQ. The CDR3 is 15 amino acids. The CDR3 sequence is CASSLGGGGQETQYF. In DNA, the CDR3 is TGCGCCAGCAGCTTGGGAGGCGGGGGCCAAGAGACCCAGTACTTC.

The chain employs TRBV7-8 and TRBJ2-4; the match to TRBD1 covers 9 bases. The CDR3 spans 15 residues. The V and J ends lost 5 bases and 5 bases, in that order; junction bases with no gene match: 7. Germline V gene lookup returns CDR1 SGHVS and CDR2 FQNEAQ. The CDR3 spells CASSPDRGKQNIQYF. CDR3 coding DNA: TGTGCCAGCAGCCCGGACAGGGGAAAACAAAACATTCAGTACTTC.